This TCR beta chain was identified during a study of patients and donors after allogeneic stem cell transplantation. TCRdb re-analysed the RT-PCR reads in MiXCR, keeping a single row per CDR3 protein. In the table there are approximately 410,000 distinct CDR3 sequences, 16% of which are singletons. Trimming at V came to 5 bases and at J to 3 bases, leaving 9 bases not matched to a gene. The CDR3 loop spans 18 amino acids. The germline CDR1 and CDR2 sequences are LGHDT and YNNKEL (reference sequence). The chain is built from TRBV3-1 and TRBJ2-3; 15 positions match TRBD2. The sequencing input was blood, either unsorted or a sorted T cell fraction (not recorded which). This sequence was found in a human donor who was either an allogeneic HSCT recipient or a stem cell or donor lymphocyte infusion donor (not recorded which). It is not recorded whose cells these are; they may come from a transplant donor. The CDR3 nucleotides are TGTGCCAGCAGCGGACTAGCGGGAGGGCCTGAGGAGACAGATACGCAGTATTTT. Amino acid sequence: CASSGLAGGPEETDTQYF.